This is a list of T cell receptor beta chains from one sample in a study of control samples from healthy donors and cancer patients. Assay: immunoSEQ multiplex PCR; the TCRdb copy retains only in-frame clones and omits some. The sample has 100,000 to 150,000 clones, 80% to 95% seen once; the top ten hold about 2.5%. The sequencing sample was made of blood. These receptors were obtained from a man in his forties in good health. The CDR3 runs from the conserved cysteine through the conserved F or W. A D gene is named only where the DNA matches it firmly. For some rows the clone size is stated as once, few or many, or as a class when expanded; others skip it.

clone size: -
V gene: TRBV5-1
D gene: TRBD1
J gene: TRBJ1-5
CDR3 DNA: TGCGCCAGCAGCCCACAGGGGAACGGACAGCCCCAGCATTTT
CDR3 protein: CASSPQGNGQPQHF

clone size: -
V gene: TRBV28
D gene: -
J gene: TRBJ1-4
CDR3 DNA: TGTGCCAGCAGTTCGAGGACAGTTACTAATGAAAAACTGTTTTTT
CDR3 protein: CASSSRTVTNEKLFF

clone size: -
V gene: TRBV30
D gene: -
J gene: TRBJ1-1
CDR3 DNA: TGTGCCTGGAGGGACAGAAGAGTGAACACTGAAGCTTTCTTT
CDR3 protein: CAWRDRRVNTEAFF

clone size: -
V gene: TRBV19
D gene: -
J gene: TRBJ2-2
CDR3 DNA: TGTGCCAGTAGTACGCGTACTACCGGGGAGCTGTTTTTT
CDR3 protein: CASSTRTTGELFF

clone size: -
V gene: TRBV30
D gene: -
J gene: TRBJ1-5
CDR3 DNA: TGTGCCTGGAGTGTACAGTTTAGCAATCAGCCCCAGCATTTT
CDR3 protein: CAWSVQFSNQPQHF

clone size: -
V gene: TRBV19
D gene: -
J gene: TRBJ1-1
CDR3 DNA: TGTGCCAGTAGTATAGGTAAGGGACAAAAGAACACTGAAGCTTTCTTT
CDR3 protein: CASSIGKGQKNTEAFF

clone size: -
V gene: TRBV28
D gene: TRBD2
J gene: TRBJ2-1
CDR3 DNA: TGTGCCAGCAGTTACCGGGGGGTTGCGTACAATGAGCAGTTCTTC
CDR3 protein: CASSYRGVAYNEQFF

clone size: -
V gene: TRBV13
D gene: -
J gene: TRBJ2-1
CDR3 DNA: TGTGCCAGCAGTTACGACAATGAGCAGTTCTTC
CDR3 protein: CASSYDNEQFF

clone size: -
V gene: TRBV7-8
D gene: TRBD1
J gene: TRBJ1-1
CDR3 DNA: TGTGCCAGCAGCCTCAACGCCGGGACAGCCACTGAAGCTTTCTTT
CDR3 protein: CASSLNAGTATEAFF

clone size: -
V gene: TRBV19
D gene: TRBD1
J gene: TRBJ1-1
CDR3 DNA: TGTGCCAGTAGTTCAACAGGGGGGCGGTACACTGAAGCTTTCTTT
CDR3 protein: CASSSTGGRYTEAFF

clone size: -
V gene: TRBV3-1/TRBV3-2
D gene: TRBD1
J gene: TRBJ1-4
CDR3 DNA: TGTGCCAGCAGCCGAACCGGGACAGGGGACGGTGAAAAACTGTTTTTT
CDR3 protein: CASSRTGTGDGEKLFF

clone size: -
V gene: TRBV7-9
D gene: TRBD2
J gene: TRBJ2-5
CDR3 DNA: TGTGCCAGCACACTGGCGGGGGGAGAGACCCAGTACTTC
CDR3 protein: CASTLAGGETQYF

clone size: -
V gene: TRBV4-1
D gene: -
J gene: TRBJ2-2
CDR3 DNA: TGCGCCAGCAGCCGAGACAGTAACACCGGGGAGCTGTTTTTT
CDR3 protein: CASSRDSNTGELFF

clone size: -
V gene: TRBV18
D gene: TRBD1
J gene: TRBJ1-2
CDR3 DNA: TGTGCCAGCTCCAGGACAGGGCGTCCTGGCTACACCTTC
CDR3 protein: CASSRTGRPGYTF

clone size: -
V gene: TRBV6-5
D gene: -
J gene: TRBJ1-6
CDR3 DNA: TGTGCCAGCAGCCTTCTTGAGAGGAATTCACCCCTCCACTTT
CDR3 protein: CASSLLERNSPLHF

clone size: -
V gene: TRBV5-1
D gene: -
J gene: TRBJ2-7
CDR3 DNA: TGCGCCAGCAGCTCGGGTCACGCATCGGGGGAGCAGTACTTC
CDR3 protein: CASSSGHASGEQYF

clone size: -
V gene: TRBV11-2
D gene: TRBD2
J gene: TRBJ2-7
CDR3 DNA: TGTGCCAGCAGCTTAGACCCCCTAGCGGGCTCATACGAGCAGTACTTC
CDR3 protein: CASSLDPLAGSYEQYF

clone size: -
V gene: TRBV9
D gene: TRBD2
J gene: TRBJ2-3
CDR3 DNA: TGTGCCAGCAGCGTAGCGGGGGGTGGGGTCTACACAGATACGCAGTATTTT
CDR3 protein: CASSVAGGGVYTDTQYF

clone size: -
V gene: TRBV29-1
D gene: -
J gene: TRBJ2-5
CDR3 DNA: TGCAGCGTTGAAGAGTGGGGCGAGACCCAGTACTTC
CDR3 protein: CSVEEWGETQYF

clone size: few
V gene: TRBV7-9
D gene: -
J gene: TRBJ1-1
CDR3 DNA: TGTGCCAGCAGCCTCGGGACCTCTGAAGCTTTCTTT
CDR3 protein: CASSLGTSEAFF

clone size: -
V gene: TRBV28
D gene: -
J gene: TRBJ1-2
CDR3 DNA: TGTGCCAGCAGTTTTGGGGGTAACTATGGCTACACCTTC
CDR3 protein: CASSFGGNYGYTF

clone size: -
V gene: TRBV2
D gene: -
J gene: TRBJ2-7
CDR3 DNA: TGTGCCAGCAGTGAAAATAGCTACGAGCAGTACTTC
CDR3 protein: CASSENSYEQYF

clone size: -
V gene: TRBV11-2
D gene: TRBD1
J gene: TRBJ2-7
CDR3 DNA: TGTGCCAGCAGCTCCACCACACCGGGACAGAACTACGAGCAGTACTTC
CDR3 protein: CASSSTTPGQNYEQYF

clone size: -
V gene: TRBV7-2
D gene: TRBD2
J gene: TRBJ2-1
CDR3 DNA: TGTGCCAGCAGCCTCGGGCAGCGGGGTATCAATGAGCAGTTCTTC
CDR3 protein: CASSLGQRGINEQFF

clone size: -
V gene: TRBV7-9
D gene: -
J gene: TRBJ1-2
CDR3 DNA: TGTGCCAGCAGCAACTATGGCTACACCTTC
CDR3 protein: CASSNYGYTF

clone size: -
V gene: TRBV19
D gene: TRBD1
J gene: TRBJ1-5
CDR3 DNA: TGTGCCAGTAGAACCCCCCGGGACAGGGGGGATCAGCCCCAGCATTTT
CDR3 protein: CASRTPRDRGDQPQHF

clone size: -
V gene: TRBV6-6
D gene: TRBD1
J gene: TRBJ2-5
CDR3 DNA: TGTGCCAGCAGTTACTTGGAGGACAGGGGCCAAGAGACCCAGTACTTC
CDR3 protein: CASSYLEDRGQETQYF

clone size: -
V gene: TRBV18
D gene: -
J gene: TRBJ1-6
CDR3 DNA: TGTGCCAGCTCACCACAGGGGGGCAATTCACCCCTCCACTTT
CDR3 protein: CASSPQGGNSPLHF

clone size: few
V gene: TRBV27
D gene: -
J gene: TRBJ1-4
CDR3 DNA: TGTGCCAGCAAAAGACAAGCCCCCTTAGCTAATGAAAAACTGTTTTTT
CDR3 protein: CASKRQAPLANEKLFF